These 13 T cell receptor beta chains originate from one sample sequenced in a study of T cells after yellow fever vaccination. TCRdb re-derived calls from the 5' RACE reads in MiXCR, one entry per CDR3 protein. Of 600,000 to 750,000 distinct CDR3 sequences listed, about 12% were seen once; the top ten hold 15%. The sample consisted of PBMCs, taken on the day of the yellow fever booster vaccination. These receptors were obtained from a man under 40 who received the YFV17D yellow fever vaccine.

The chain combines TRBV6-2 or TRBV6-3 with TRBJ2-5, with no clear D. V was shortened by 0 bases and J by 0 bases, with 14 bases between the two germline ends. Germline CDR1 reads MNHEY; CDR2 reads SVGEGT. This CDR3 comprises 17 residues. CDR3 in amino acids: CASSYSRESGDQETQYF. Here the CDR3 DNA reads TGTGCCAGCAGTTACTCGAGAGAAAGTGGCGACCAAGAGACCCAGTACTTC.

This chain connects TRBV11-2 to TRBJ2-5, with D maybe TRBD2 (5 bases). This CDR3 is built from 19 residues. The germline CDR1 and CDR2 sequences are SGHAT and FQNNGV. Trimming took off 6 bases at V and 5 bases at J, with 31 bases between the two ends. The CDR3 spells CASSLTRATTSVWRETQYF. The CDR3 region has the DNA TGTGCCAGCAGTCTCACGAGGGCCACAACGTCAGTCTGGCGGGAGACCCAGTACTTC.

This clonotype was observed a few times. The chain is built from TRBV6-6 and TRBJ2-7; D is undetermined. This CDR3 has 12 residues. Trimming took 4 bases from V and 7 from J, leaving 11 bases between them. Germline V gene data show CDR1 as MNHNY and CDR2 as SVGAGI (reference sequence). DNA of the CDR3: TGTGCCAGCAGTTTTTCCCTACGGGAGCAGTACTTC. This gives the protein CASSFSLREQYF.

The chain carries TRBV25-1 and TRBJ2-1, with 11 bases lining up with TRBD2. Germline CDR1 MGHDK, CDR2 SYGVNS. V shed 4 bases, J shed 8 bases, and the junction held 10 bases outside the gene matches. This CDR3 has 16 residues. This CDR3 is CASSAGLAALGDEQFF. CDR3 bases: TGTGCCAGCAGTGCGGGACTAGCGGCCTTGGGCGATGAGCAGTTCTTC.

This clonotype was detected only a few times. This chain joins TRBV4-3 and TRBJ1-6; D is undetermined. Trimming left V 0 bases short and J 9 bases short, with 24 bases between. This CDR3 spans 19 amino acids. CDR1 is LGHNA and CDR2 is YSLEER in the germline V gene. The CDR3 is CASSQDWAPLTPLTSPLHF. CDR3 DNA: TGCGCCAGCAGCCAAGATTGGGCCCCTCTTACCCCCTTAACTTCACCCCTCCACTTT.

The sample holds a few counts of this clonotype. The rearrangement uses TRBV6-1 and TRBJ2-2; possibly TRBD2 for D (7 bases). Germline V gives CDR1 MNHNS, CDR2 SASEGT. The CDR3 contains 13 residues. V dropped 10 bases and J dropped 4 bases, with 13 bases sitting between them. The CDR3 DNA is TGTGCCACCCGGGGGGCCCTCACCGGGGAGCTGTTTTTT. This translates into CATRGALTGELFF.

This clonotype was observed a handful of times. The chain uses TRBV18 and TRBJ2-3, with TRBD2 as a possible D gene (6 bases). Looked up from germline, CDR1 is KGHSH and CDR2 is LQKENI. V lost 6 bases and J 0 bases, leaving 13 bases between the germline ends. CDR3 length equals 15 residues. The chain's CDR3 is CASSSGLFSTDTQYF. The CDR3 DNA reads as TGTGCCAGCTCCTCCGGACTATTCAGCACAGATACGCAGTATTTT. The variable domain in full, completed from reference TRBV18 and TRBJ2-3, reads NAGVMQNPRHLVRRRGQEARLRCSPMKGHSHVYWYRQLPEEGLKFMVYLQKENIIDESGMPKERFSAEFPKEGPSILRIQQVVRGDSAAYFCASSSGLFSTDTQYFGPGTRLTVL.

The V and J genes are TRBV25-1 and TRBJ1-5; D unresolved. V was clipped by 6 bases and J by 4 bases, with 7 bases between them. This CDR3 is built from 12 residues. Germline V gene lookup returns CDR1 MGHDK and CDR2 SYGVNS. CDR3 in DNA: TGTGCCAGCAGGATGGGAAATCAGCCCCAGCATTTT. The encoded protein is CASRMGNQPQHF.

This rearrangement joins TRBV29-1 to TRBJ2-1; TRBD1 agrees at 9 bases. V shed 0 bases and J 10 bases; nucleotides not matched to a gene: 4. Germline loops: CDR1 SQVTM, CDR2 ANQGSEA. The CDR3 covers 13 residues. The CDR3 protein is CSVEETGGVEQFF. The CDR3 DNA reads as TGCAGCGTTGAAGAAACAGGGGGCGTGGAGCAGTTCTTC.

This clonotype appeared a few times. The rearrangement links TRBV5-6 to TRBJ1-2; tentatively, D is TRBD1 (5 bases). The CDR3 is made up of 18 amino acids. V shed 1 base and J shed 4 bases, with 23 bases lying between them. CDR1 and CDR2 from the germline V gene are SGHDT and YYEEEE. This CDR3 is CASSLPESQTDPFYGYTF. CDR3 in DNA: TGTGCCAGCAGCTTGCCGGAGAGTCAGACAGATCCTTTCTATGGCTACACCTTC. The full variable domain, rest sourced from reference TRBV5-6 and TRBJ1-2, is DAGVTQSPTHLIKTRGQQVTLRCSPKSGHDTVSWYQQALGQGPQFIFQYYEEEERQRGNFPDRFSGHQFPNYSSELNVNALLLGDSALYLCASSLPESQTDPFYGYTFGSGTRLTVV.

The chain employs TRBV5-5 and TRBJ2-7; possible D gene TRBD1, 6 bases. The V end lost 4 bases, the J end lost 3 bases, and 20 bases lay between the germline ends. The CDR3 is 16 amino acids. The germline V gene encodes CDR1 SGHKS and CDR2 YYEKEE (reference sequence). The CDR3 here is CASSRLPGDSGYEQYF. CDR3 sequence (DNA): TGTGCCAGCAGCCGCCTCCCAGGGGATAGTGGCTACGAGCAGTACTTC. The variable domain in full, completed from reference TRBV5-5 and TRBJ2-7, reads DAGVTQSPTHLIKTRGQQVTLRCSPISGHKSVSWYQQVLGQGPQFIFQYYEKEERGRGNFPDRFSARQFPNYSSELNVNALLLGDSALYLCASSRLPGDSGYEQYFGPGTRLTVT.

The table lists this clonotype with many counts. V gene TRBV28 combines with J gene TRBJ2-1; 7 nucleotides line up with TRBD1. Germline V gene data show CDR1 as MDHEN and CDR2 as SYDVKM. The CDR3 sequence is 11 residues long. After removal of 7 bases from V and 7 bases from J, the junction contained 1 base not matched to a gene. This chain's CDR3 is CASTTGNEQFF. In DNA form, the CDR3 reads TGTGCCAGCACGACAGGGAATGAGCAGTTCTTC.

Notes on this clonotype: One end of the junction varies from germline; a read error may be responsible. The chain couples TRBV3-1 to TRBJ2-6; 7 bases map to TRBD1. From germline, CDR1 is LGHDT and CDR2 YNNKEL (reference sequence). The CDR3 has 18 residues. CDR3 in amino acids: CACSKQGQVELGANVLTF. The DNA of the CDR3 is TGTGCCTGCAGCAAGCAAGGACAGGTAGAGCTCGGGGCCAACGTCCTGACTTTC.